This record looks at one T cell receptor beta chain sequence and its context. Its antigen is not known. From the germline J gene comes the end of the CDR3, since the read stops 3 residues before it. The repertoire was sequenced with immunoSEQ multiplex PCR; TCRdb's copy has only in-frame clones and lacks some. This sample has some 14,000 clones, each found more than once. CDR1 and CDR2 from the germline V gene are LNHDA and SQIVND (reference sequence). The V end was cut by 0 bases, the J end by 2 bases, with 11 bases between. This CDR3 is 15 amino acids long. The sample belongs to a study of T cell clonality in common variable immunodeficiency. Study results and limitations: TCRbeta clonality was increased in CVID versus healthy controls. In common variable immunodeficiency, TCR beta chains reportedly carried fewer deletions and N-nucleotide insertions. Shared TCRbeta clones were fewer between CVID subjects than controls.

CVID subjects were neither ill nor on immunomodulatory or immunosuppressive medication at sampling. The source is a human donor with common variable immunodeficiency. V gene TRBV19 combines with J gene TRBJ2-7; no clear D gene. Sequencing was performed on peripheral blood mononuclear cells. The CDR3 reads CASSIDSAATYEQYF. The CDR3 bases that were read are TGTGCCAGTAGTATAGATTCCGCCGCTACCTACGAG. Looking up the rest from reference TRBV19 and TRBJ2-7 gives the full variable domain: DGGITQSPKYLFRKEGQNVTLSCEQNLNHDAMYWYRQDPGQGLRLIYYSQIVNDFQKGDIAEGYSVSREKKESFPLTVTSAQKNPTAFYLCASSIDSAATYEQYFGPGTRLTVT.